These 17 T cell receptor beta chains were sequenced from one sample in a study of PD-L1 blockade in urothelial cancer. Data came from immunoSEQ multiplex PCR; TCRdb stores just in-frame clones and leaves some out. In the table there are 70,000 or so clones, roughly 90% of which are singletons. As to time point: pretreatment peripheral blood. The sample in question was PBMCs, obtained around atezolizumab (anti-PD-L1) treatment. These receptors came from a man between 65 and 80 years old with urothelial cancer.

V gene TRBV10-3 combines with J gene TRBJ2-2; 11 nucleotides match TRBD1. The V and J ends lost 6 bases and 1 base, in that order; junction bases with no gene match: 1. The CDR3 is made up of 15 amino acids. Germline CDR1 is ENHRY and CDR2 is SYGVKD. CDR3 sequence: CAIRGQGGNTGELFF. In nucleotides, the CDR3 is TGTGCCATCAGGGGACAGGGGGGGAACACCGGGGAGCTGTTTTTT.

The chain links TRBV11-2 to TRBJ2-1; 9 bases fit TRBD2. Trimming at V came to 2 bases and at J to 1 base, leaving 6 bases not matched to a gene. Germline CDR1 and CDR2: SGHAT and FQNNGV. CDR3 size: 17 residues. The CDR3 region is CASSLKAGGPSYNEQFF. The CDR3 nucleotides are TGTGCCAGCAGCTTAAAGGCGGGAGGGCCTTCCTACAATGAGCAGTTCTTC.

DNA for the CDR3: TGCGCCAGCAGTGACCCCGGGACAGGGGGCTACGAGCAGTACTTC. It codes for CASSDPGTGGYEQYF. The V gene is TRBV10-2, the J gene TRBJ2-7; 11 bases match TRBD1. There are 15 residues in the CDR3. V trimming: 3 bases; J trimming: 3 bases; junction bases outside the gene matches: 4. Germline CDR1 is WSHSY and CDR2 is SAAADI.

The chain uses TRBV7-9 and TRBJ2-1, with TRBD1 matching 7 bases. This CDR3 spans 16 amino acids. The germline V gene encodes CDR1 SEHNR and CDR2 FQNEAQ (reference sequence). J was trimmed by 0 bases and V by 1 base; bases with no gene match: 3. CDR3 bases: TGTGCCAGCAGCTTAGGGACAGGTCGCTCCTACAATGAGCAGTTCTTC. Residues: CASSLGTGRSYNEQFF.

V and J are TRBV4-1 and TRBJ2-3; perhaps TRBD2 as D (6 bases). Trimming removed 7 bases from V and 2 bases from J, with 25 bases in between. The CDR3 runs 18 residues. Germline V gene sequence: CDR1 MGHRA, CDR2 YSYEKL. The CDR3, as DNA: TGCGCCAGCAAGGAGATCGGTGGAGGGAGGAAGTCCACAGATACGCAGTATTTT. Translation: CASKEIGGGRKSTDTQYF.

The chain joins TRBV14 to TRBJ1-2; D possibly corresponds to TRBD1 (5 bases). The CDR3 extends over 15 amino acids. V was clipped by 0 bases and J by 5 bases, with 13 bases between them. CDR1 SGHDN and CDR2 FVKESK come from the germline V gene. The CDR3 DNA sequence: TGTGCCAGCAGCCAAGAGGGCAGGGAAGGGTATGGCTACACCTTC. Translating gives CASSQEGREGYGYTF.

In regard to this clone: Additional DNA sequences in this sample encode the identical CDR3. The chain joins TRBV19 to TRBJ2-3; TRBD1 agrees at 9 bases. Germline V gene sequence: CDR1 LNHDA, CDR2 SQIVND (reference sequence). V shed 5 bases and J 3 bases; nucleotides not matched to a gene: 3. CDR3 length: 14 residues. CDR3 loop: CASSLGQGTDTQYF. In nucleotides, the CDR3 is TGTGCCAGTAGTCTCGGACAGGGGACAGATACGCAGTATTTT.

The rearrangement links TRBV7-6 to TRBJ2-7, with TRBD2 identical over 10 bases. CDR3 length equals 14 residues. Per germline, CDR1 SGHVS and CDR2 FNYEAQ. The junction had 5 bases not matched to a gene; V was cut back by 5 bases and J by 4 bases. The CDR3 bases are TGTGCCAGCAGCATAACTAGCGGGAATTACGAGCAGTACTTC. It yields the protein CASSITSGNYEQYF.

This chain uses TRBV7-9 with TRBJ2-1; 9 bases align to TRBD1. The CDR3 extends over 17 amino acids. From germline, CDR1 is SEHNR and CDR2 FQNEAQ (reference sequence). The V and J ends lost 4 bases and 4 bases, in that order; junction bases with no gene match: 11. The CDR3 loop is CASSSTWGTGRYNEQFF. The CDR3 nucleotides read TGTGCCAGCAGCTCGACCTGGGGGACAGGGCGATACAATGAGCAGTTCTTC. Combining the CDR3 with reference TRBV7-9 and TRBJ2-1 gives the whole variable domain DTGVSQNPRHKITKRGQNVTFRCDPISEHNRLYWYRQTLGQGPEFLTYFQNEAQLEKSRLLSDRFSAERPKGSFSTLEIQRTEQGDSAMYLCASSSTWGTGRYNEQFFGPGTRLTVL.

The rearrangement joins TRBV18 to TRBJ1-2; D not certain. Between the trimmed V and J ends, which lost 1 base and 7 bases, there was a span of 19 bases. Germline CDR1 reads KGHSH; CDR2 reads LQKENI. The CDR3 is 16 amino acids. The CDR3 DNA sequence: TGTGCCAGCTCACCACAAAGTGATCCCCGTGCTAGTGGCTACACCTTC. This gives the protein CASSPQSDPRASGYTF. Complete variable domain (other parts from reference TRBV18 and TRBJ1-2): NAGVMQNPRHLVRRRGQEARLRCSPMKGHSHVYWYRQLPEEGLKFMVYLQKENIIDESGMPKERFSAEFPKEGPSILRIQQVVRGDSAAYFCASSPQSDPRASGYTFGSGTRLTVV.

The chain uses TRBV5-1 and TRBJ2-7; TRBD1 agrees at 10 bases. The CDR3 has 13 residues. J was trimmed by 5 bases and V by 3 bases; bases with no gene match: 2. Germline CDR1 SGHRS, CDR2 YFSETQ. CDR3 bases: TGCGCCAGCAGCTGGGGACAGGGGAACGAGCAGTACTTC. This codes for CASSWGQGNEQYF.

The chain couples TRBV6-5 to TRBJ2-1; D may be TRBD2 (7 bases). This CDR3 has 15 residues. Germline loops: CDR1 MNHEY, CDR2 SVGAGI. Trimming removed 4 bases at V and 6 bases at J, with 16 bases between. Here the CDR3 reads CASSLLGGAGNEQFF. In nucleotides, the CDR3 is TGTGCCAGCAGTTTATTGGGGGGGGCGGGCAATGAGCAGTTCTTC.

The chain employs TRBV5-1 and TRBJ2-1, with 9 bases that match TRBD2. V shed 4 bases and J 4 bases; nucleotides not matched to a gene: 9. Germline V gene data show CDR1 as SGHRS and CDR2 as YFSETQ. This CDR3 is 16 amino acids long. Here the CDR3 DNA reads TGCGCCAGCAGCGCAGGACTCAGCGGGGGGTACAATGAGCAGTTCTTC. This sequence encodes CASSAGLSGGYNEQFF.

This sequence joins TRBV9 and TRBJ2-2, with 7 bases lining up with TRBD2. The CDR3 totals 17 residues. V lost 1 base to trimming and J lost 1 base; unmatched junction nucleotides: 7. Germline V lookup: CDR1 SGDLS, CDR2 YYNGEE. The DNA for the CDR3 is TGTGCCAGCAGCGTACTGGCTAGCGGCCTGAACACCGGGGAGCTGTTTTTT. Protein sequence: CASSVLASGLNTGELFF.

V usage is TRBV28 and J usage is TRBJ2-3, with D possibly TRBD2 on 6 matching bases. The CDR3 length is 17 residues. CDR1 and CDR2 (germline): MDHEN, SYDVKM. The V end was cut by 8 bases, the J end by 4 bases, with 25 bases between. In DNA, the CDR3 is TGTGCCAGCCAAGAGACCTACGGACTACCTAAGGCAGATACGCAGTATTTT. This gives the protein CASQETYGLPKADTQYF.

The rearrangement links TRBV5-1 to TRBJ2-3; 9 nucleotides align to TRBD2. V trimming: 0 bases; J trimming: 5 bases; junction bases outside the gene matches: 10. The CDR3 runs to 17 residues. CDR1 and CDR2 (germline): SGHRS, YFSETQ. CDR3 sequence: CASSLAGTSGQGDTQYF. In DNA form, the CDR3 reads TGCGCCAGCAGCTTGGCCGGTACTAGCGGGCAGGGAGATACGCAGTATTTT.

CDR3 nucleotides: TGTGCCAGCAGCTCCGGGGTGGGGAATACGCAGTATTTT. This sequence encodes CASSSGVGNTQYF. The rearrangement joins TRBV11-2 to TRBJ2-3; tentative D call: TRBD2 (5 bases). The CDR3 runs to 13 residues. V dropped 4 bases and J dropped 7 bases, with 12 bases sitting between them. Germline V gives CDR1 SGHAT, CDR2 FQNNGV. Using reference TRBV11-2 and TRBJ2-3 for the parts outside the CDR3, the full variable domain is EAGVAQSPRYKIIEKRQSVAFWCNPISGHATLYWYQQILGQGPKLLIQFQNNGVVDDSQLPKDRFSAERLKGVDSTLKIQPAKLEDSAVYLCASSSGVGNTQYFGPGTRLTVL.